This T cell receptor beta chain was identified in a study of early T cells in non-severe SARS-CoV-2 infection. On the study more broadly: Chains were unpaired, as sequencing was done on bulk RNA from unsorted whole blood. Study-wide results and caveats: CD4 and private specificities were missed by VDJdb matching, which favored anti-spike CD8 responses.

This clonotype showed up many times. Its antigen is unknown. Tagging with unique molecular identifiers was applied to individual cDNA molecules. TCRdb re-derived calls from the 5' RACE reads in MiXCR, one entry per CDR3 protein. The sample records around 49,000 distinct CDR3 sequences, about 4.6% being singletons. This CDR3 spans 17 amino acids. Germline V gene lookup returns CDR1 LGHNA and CDR2 YSLEER. V shed 1 base and J shed 2 bases, with 15 bases lying between them. The clonotype comes from an adult who was a healthcare worker with PCR-confirmed SARS-CoV-2 infection or an uninfected control (not recorded which). Sequenced sample: whole blood. The rearrangement uses TRBV4-3 and TRBJ2-1; no clear D. The CDR3 spells CASSQGTARSTYNEQFF. As DNA, the CDR3 is TGCGCCAGCAGCCAAGGAACAGCGCGGAGCACCTACAATGAGCAGTTCTTC.